The clone carrying this TCR beta chain was seen more than once but under ten times. No antigen is known for it. Its ends do not fully match the called genes, so a read error is possible. The sample belongs to a study of T-cell memory formation after mild COVID-19. Study in general: Each donor largely had its own TCR clusters.

TCRdb independently ran MiXCR on the 5' RACE reads; one entry per CDR3 protein. The repertoire holds roughly 110,000 distinct CDR3 sequences, with 9.5% to 15% as singletons. Study-wide points: Clones that contracted from day 15 to 85 were balanced CD4/CD8, while later expanders leaned CD4+.

What was sequenced was PBMCs or a T cell subset sorted from them (not recorded which). This receptor was taken from an adult woman who had mild COVID-19 (a few samples of this study predate the infection). Cell type and time point are not known.

The CDR3 protein is CVDTSSLTTGVGFQPQHF. The CDR3 DNA sequence: TGCGTTGATACCAGCAGTTTAACGACAGGGGTGGGGTTTCAGCCCCAGCATTTT. This sequence joins TRBV12-3 or TRBV12-4 and TRBJ1-5; 8 bases line up with TRBD1. The CDR3 totals 18 residues.